Listed below are T cell receptor beta chains from one sample, sequenced in a study of T cell responses to AZD1222 COVID-19 vaccine. Sequencing used immunoSEQ multiplex PCR; TCRdb keeps in-frame clones, though not all of them. In the table there are around 170,000 clones, approximately 90% of which are singletons. This specimen consisted of peripheral blood, obtained on day 0 of AZD1222 vaccination. The receptors come from an adult in good health. Each CDR3 is given with its conserved first and last residue. Fields, in order: D gene, J gene, V gene, CDR3 protein. D genes are given only for firm matches.

>.|TRBJ1-2|TRBV3-1/TRBV3-2
CASSQDQQRFYGYTF
>.|TRBJ1-1|TRBV7-6
CASSFGAGAGTEAFF
>.|TRBJ2-2|TRBV4-1
CASSQDQRATNTGELFF
>.|TRBJ1-1|TRBV30
CAWSVLNTEAFF
>TRBD2|TRBJ2-1|TRBV5-1
CASSFTSGSYNEQFF
>.|TRBJ2-7|TRBV27
CASSGYSSGGGREQYF
>TRBD1|TRBJ1-1|TRBV6-2/TRBV6-3
CASSYSLGGGAEAFF
>TRBD1|TRBJ1-6|TRBV28
CASSLPTGGSYNSPLHF
>TRBD2|TRBJ2-7|TRBV5-1
CASSWSTSGPYEQYF
>.|TRBJ2-1|TRBV18
CASSPNYNEQFF
>.|TRBJ2-1|TRBV7-9
CASSLEGGDEQFF
>TRBD1|TRBJ2-7|TRBV28
CASRRTGTSYEQYF
>.|TRBJ1-2|TRBV30
CAWSNNREAGYTF
>TRBD1|TRBJ1-5|TRBV6-2/TRBV6-3
CASSYRAGGGEANQPQHF
>.|TRBJ2-7|TRBV18
CASSPSQSYEQYF
>.|TRBJ1-1|TRBV28
CASREGTEAFF
>.|TRBJ2-3|TRBV18
CASSLPGPRGRDTQYF
>.|TRBJ2-7|TRBV27
CASSLRTTSYEQYF
>TRBD1|TRBJ1-4|TRBV5-1
CASSRGQGDATNEKLFF
>TRBD2|TRBJ2-7|TRBV10-2
CASGGAGGLLYEQYF
>TRBD2|TRBJ2-7|TRBV30
CAWSWGGEQYF
>.|TRBJ2-1|TRBV7-8
CASSSPFAEQFF
>.|TRBJ2-5|TRBV27
CASSLSWLGLETQYF
>.|TRBJ1-1|TRBV6-5
CASSYSTNTEAFF
>.|TRBJ2-6|TRBV6-5
CASSTYSGANVLTF
>.|TRBJ1-2|TRBV10-2
CASLGDGYTF
>TRBD2|TRBJ2-3|TRBV4-1
CASSLLAGGTDTQYF
>.|TRBJ1-3|TRBV18
CASSPQTASGNTIYF
>TRBD1|TRBJ2-7|TRBV7-8
CASSLARTGPYEQYF
>.|TRBJ1-1|TRBV2
CASSEGGSVWGTEAFF
>TRBD1|TRBJ1-2|TRBV12-3/TRBV12-4
CASSATGAYGYTF